These T cell receptor beta chains were read from a single sample in a study of blood T cell repertoires in COVID-19. The assay was immunoSEQ multiplex PCR, and TCRdb's table has in-frame clones only and misses some. The table records some 120,000 clones, around 70% of them present only once. Sequencing was carried out using peripheral blood. The receptors come from a man older than 75 with COVID-19, enrolled during active disease. CDR3s include the opening cysteine and the closing phenylalanine or tryptophan. The D gene is left open where the match is weak. Clone size, where shown, is once, few, many, or a class for clones that have expanded.

cdr3_nt: TGTGCCAGCAGCTCCGGGACAGAGAGTAGTAGGCAGTACTTC
cdr3_aa: CASSSGTESSRQYF
j_call: TRBJ2-7
clone_size: NA
d_call: TRBD1
v_call: TRBV6-5

cdr3_nt: TGTGCCACCAGCAGAGATCTCCCCGGGACAGGGGACTCTGGGGCCAACGTCCTGACTTTC
cdr3_aa: CATSRDLPGTGDSGANVLTF
j_call: TRBJ2-6
clone_size: once
d_call: TRBD1
v_call: TRBV15

cdr3_nt: TGTGCCAGCAGTTCACAGGGGCGGACTGAAGCTTTCTTT
cdr3_aa: CASSSQGRTEAFF
j_call: TRBJ1-1
clone_size: few
d_call: TRBD1
v_call: TRBV28

cdr3_nt: TGCAGCGTTTGGGACAGGGGTAAGGAGTCGGCTGTTGGCTACACCTTC
cdr3_aa: CSVWDRGKESAVGYTF
j_call: TRBJ1-2
clone_size: NA
d_call: TRBD1
v_call: TRBV29-1

cdr3_nt: TGTGCCAGCAGTTCCGGGACAGGGCACACTGAAGCTTTCTTT
cdr3_aa: CASSSGTGHTEAFF
j_call: TRBJ1-1
clone_size: NA
d_call: TRBD1
v_call: TRBV28

cdr3_nt: TGTGCCATCAGGGCAGGGGTGTCTTCTGGAAACACCATATATTTT
cdr3_aa: CAIRAGVSSGNTIYF
j_call: TRBJ1-3
clone_size: few
d_call: NA
v_call: TRBV10-3

cdr3_nt: TGTGCCAGCACCGGGACAGGCAGTCAAAATCAGCCCCAGCATTTT
cdr3_aa: CASTGTGSQNQPQHF
j_call: TRBJ1-5
clone_size: NA
d_call: TRBD1
v_call: TRBV6-6

cdr3_nt: TGTGCCAGCAGTTACACAGGGGGCGAGTATAATCAGCCCCAGCATTTT
cdr3_aa: CASSYTGGEYNQPQHF
j_call: TRBJ1-5
clone_size: NA
d_call: TRBD1
v_call: TRBV6-6

cdr3_nt: TGTGCCAGCAGTTTAAGGGGGTGGGCTAGCGGTTACAATGAGCAGTTCTTC
cdr3_aa: CASSLRGWASGYNEQFF
j_call: TRBJ2-1
clone_size: NA
d_call: NA
v_call: TRBV28

cdr3_nt: TGTGCCAGCAGTTTCAAGCATGGATTAGCCTCATACAATGAGCAGTTCTTC
cdr3_aa: CASSFKHGLASYNEQFF
j_call: TRBJ2-1
clone_size: once
d_call: NA
v_call: TRBV28

cdr3_nt: TGTGCCAGCAGTTACTCGAGTACGATGAATTCACCCCTCCACTTT
cdr3_aa: CASSYSSTMNSPLHF
j_call: TRBJ1-6
clone_size: NA
d_call: NA
v_call: TRBV6-5

cdr3_nt: TGTGCCAGCAGCCCTAGCACTTATAGCAATCAGCCCCAGCATTTT
cdr3_aa: CASSPSTYSNQPQHF
j_call: TRBJ1-5
clone_size: NA
d_call: NA
v_call: TRBV7-8

cdr3_nt: TGTGCCAGCAGCTCCGACTCCCCCACGCAGTATTTT
cdr3_aa: CASSSDSPTQYF
j_call: TRBJ2-3
clone_size: NA
d_call: NA
v_call: TRBV7-9

cdr3_nt: TGTGCCATCAGTCAAGGACAGGGAGGAAATGGCTACACCTTC
cdr3_aa: CAISQGQGGNGYTF
j_call: TRBJ1-2
clone_size: NA
d_call: TRBD1
v_call: TRBV10-3

cdr3_nt: TGTGCCAGCAGTTCCTGGGACAGGGTGGGGACTAATGAGCAGTTCTTC
cdr3_aa: CASSSWDRVGTNEQFF
j_call: TRBJ2-1
clone_size: NA
d_call: TRBD1
v_call: TRBV27

cdr3_nt: TGTGCCAGCAGCACCTACAGGGGCCAAGAGACCCAGTACTTC
cdr3_aa: CASSTYRGQETQYF
j_call: TRBJ2-5
clone_size: NA
d_call: TRBD1
v_call: TRBV5-4

cdr3_nt: TGTGCCAGCAGCTTATACTCCCAGAACACTGAAGCTTTCTTT
cdr3_aa: CASSLYSQNTEAFF
j_call: TRBJ1-1
clone_size: few
d_call: NA
v_call: TRBV7-9

cdr3_nt: TGTGCCAGCAGCTTTTATGAGGGGGAAGAGACCCAGTACTTC
cdr3_aa: CASSFYEGEETQYF
j_call: TRBJ2-5
clone_size: NA
d_call: NA
v_call: TRBV11-2

cdr3_nt: TGTGCCAGCAGTTTCCCGGGAACCTTAAATGAGCAGTTCTTC
cdr3_aa: CASSFPGTLNEQFF
j_call: TRBJ2-1
clone_size: NA
d_call: NA
v_call: TRBV28

cdr3_nt: TGTGCCAGCAGCAAAGTTTGGCCGCGGCAGAATACCTACGAGCAGTACTTC
cdr3_aa: CASSKVWPRQNTYEQYF
j_call: TRBJ2-7
clone_size: few
d_call: NA
v_call: TRBV21-1

cdr3_nt: TGTGCCAGTAGTATAGTTCCTCAAGAGACCCAGTACTTC
cdr3_aa: CASSIVPQETQYF
j_call: TRBJ2-5
clone_size: once
d_call: NA
v_call: TRBV19

cdr3_nt: TGTGCCAGCTCACCTCTCCGGGGGGAAGGCACTGAAGCTTTCTTT
cdr3_aa: CASSPLRGEGTEAFF
j_call: TRBJ1-1
clone_size: NA
d_call: NA
v_call: TRBV18

cdr3_nt: TGTGCCATCAGTGAGTCTGATACTGAATCACCCCTCCACTTT
cdr3_aa: CAISESDTESPLHF
j_call: TRBJ1-6
clone_size: few
d_call: NA
v_call: TRBV10-3

cdr3_nt: TGTGCCAGCAGCGTTGGACTAGCGGTGAACACCGGGGAGCTGTTTTTT
cdr3_aa: CASSVGLAVNTGELFF
j_call: TRBJ2-2
clone_size: NA
d_call: TRBD2
v_call: TRBV9

cdr3_nt: TGTGCCAGCAGAAGACAGGGGGCGAGGGAGCAGTACTTC
cdr3_aa: CASRRQGAREQYF
j_call: TRBJ2-7
clone_size: many
d_call: TRBD1
v_call: TRBV28

cdr3_nt: TGTGCCAGCAGCAGAAATCAGGGGATTGCTGGAAACACCATATATTTT
cdr3_aa: CASSRNQGIAGNTIYF
j_call: TRBJ1-3
clone_size: NA
d_call: NA
v_call: TRBV7-2

cdr3_nt: TGTGCCAGCATCCTGACAGGGCCGAGGTCGGACTATGGCTACACCTTC
cdr3_aa: CASILTGPRSDYGYTF
j_call: TRBJ1-2
clone_size: NA
d_call: TRBD1
v_call: TRBV5-5